Listed below are T cell receptor beta chains from one sample, sequenced in a study of beta chain features in type 1 diabetes. Assay: immunoSEQ multiplex PCR; the TCRdb copy retains only in-frame clones and omits some. The repertoire includes roughly 150,000 clones, roughly 10% of them detected once, and about 0.75% sits in the top ten. Sequenced: central memory CD4+ T cells from blood. The origin of the receptors is a woman in her 30s with type 1 diabetes. The CDR3 runs from the conserved cysteine through the conserved F or W. Each record gives: CDR3 protein, CDR3 DNA, V gene, clone size, J gene, D gene. A D gene is named only where the DNA matches it firmly. Expanded clones are given a class, and other clones once, few, many or no size at all.

CDR3aa: CASSTGDHEQYF; CDR3nt: TGTGCCAGCAGTACAGGGGACCACGAGCAGTACTTC; v_gene: TRBV28; abundance: few; j_gene: TRBJ2-7; d_gene: TRBD1
CDR3aa: CASSQEPIRGGRSYEQYF; CDR3nt: TGCGCCAGCAGCCAAGAACCCATTCGGGGAGGTAGGTCCTACGAGCAGTACTTC; v_gene: TRBV4-1; abundance: few; j_gene: TRBJ2-7; d_gene: NA
CDR3aa: CAWRGRRDGYTF; CDR3nt: TGTGCCTGGAGAGGACGGAGGGATGGCTACACCTTC; v_gene: TRBV30; abundance: many; j_gene: TRBJ1-2; d_gene: NA
CDR3aa: CASSRTDRGETQYF; CDR3nt: TGTGCCAGCAGTCGGACGGACAGGGGAGAGACCCAGTACTTC; v_gene: TRBV28; abundance: few; j_gene: TRBJ2-5; d_gene: TRBD1
CDR3aa: CASSLALAGGSYEQYF; CDR3nt: TGCGCCAGCAGCTTGGCCCTAGCGGGAGGCTCCTACGAGCAGTACTTC; v_gene: TRBV5-1; abundance: NA; j_gene: TRBJ2-7; d_gene: TRBD2
CDR3aa: CASNGGSIQETQYF; CDR3nt: TGTGCCAGCAACGGGGGATCAATTCAAGAGACCCAGTACTTC; v_gene: TRBV6-6; abundance: few; j_gene: TRBJ2-5; d_gene: NA
CDR3aa: CASRETQETQYF; CDR3nt: TGTGCCAGCAGAGAGACTCAAGAGACCCAGTACTTC; v_gene: TRBV28; abundance: NA; j_gene: TRBJ2-5; d_gene: NA
CDR3aa: CASSWGLATDTQYF; CDR3nt: TGTGCCAGCAGTTGGGGACTAGCTACAGATACGCAGTATTTT; v_gene: TRBV28; abundance: many; j_gene: TRBJ2-3; d_gene: TRBD2
CDR3aa: CASSYWTSGSPDEQFF; CDR3nt: TGTGCCAGCAGTTACTGGACTAGCGGGAGTCCCGATGAGCAGTTCTTC; v_gene: TRBV6-6; abundance: NA; j_gene: TRBJ2-1; d_gene: TRBD2
CDR3aa: CASSRGQYGYTF; CDR3nt: TGTGCCAGCAGCCGAGGACAGTATGGCTACACCTTC; v_gene: TRBV7-2; abundance: NA; j_gene: TRBJ1-2; d_gene: NA
CDR3aa: CAIGTSGTLRSYNEQFF; CDR3nt: TGTGCCATAGGGACTAGCGGGACCCTAAGGTCCTACAATGAGCAGTTCTTC; v_gene: TRBV28; abundance: NA; j_gene: TRBJ2-1; d_gene: TRBD2
CDR3aa: CASSVPGLAYEQYF; CDR3nt: TGTGCCAGCAGTGTCCCGGGACTAGCGTACGAGCAGTACTTC; v_gene: TRBV6-1; abundance: many; j_gene: TRBJ2-7; d_gene: TRBD2
CDR3aa: CASSQVWREGLLKSHF; CDR3nt: TGCGCCAGCAGCCAAGTGTGGCGGGAGGGCCTATTAAAATCACACTTC; v_gene: TRBV4-1; abundance: few; j_gene: TRBJ2-7; d_gene: TRBD2
CDR3aa: CASSGTGQNTEAFF; CDR3nt: TGTGCCAGCTCTGGGACAGGCCAGAACACTGAAGCTTTCTTT; v_gene: TRBV18; abundance: few; j_gene: TRBJ1-1; d_gene: TRBD1
CDR3aa: CSVASTDTQYF; CDR3nt: TGCAGTGTAGCTAGCACAGATACGCAGTATTTT; v_gene: TRBV20-1; abundance: NA; j_gene: TRBJ2-3; d_gene: NA
CDR3aa: CAGKLAGGSEQFF; CDR3nt: TGTGCCGGAAAACTAGCGGGAGGAAGTGAGCAGTTCTTC; v_gene: TRBV30; abundance: many; j_gene: TRBJ2-1; d_gene: TRBD2
CDR3aa: CASSLWGLSDTEAFF; CDR3nt: TGTGCCAGCAGTTTATGGGGCTTAAGTGACACTGAAGCTTTCTTT; v_gene: TRBV27; abundance: few; j_gene: TRBJ1-1; d_gene: NA
CDR3aa: CASSLGQASYEQFF; CDR3nt: TGTGCCAGCAGCTTAGGCCAGGCATCGTATGAGCAGTTCTTC; v_gene: TRBV11-2; abundance: NA; j_gene: TRBJ2-1; d_gene: NA
CDR3aa: CASRLGEPTGEAFF; CDR3nt: TGTGCCAGTAGATTGGGAGAACCAACCGGCGAAGCTTTCTTT; v_gene: TRBV19; abundance: few; j_gene: TRBJ1-1; d_gene: NA
CDR3aa: CASSSGGVHAFF; CDR3nt: TGTGCCAGCAGTTCAGGGGGAGTGCATGCTTTCTTT; v_gene: TRBV28; abundance: NA; j_gene: TRBJ1-1; d_gene: TRBD1
CDR3aa: CASSIDDTSTDTQYF; CDR3nt: TGTGCCAGTAGTATTGATGACACTTCGACAGATACGCAGTATTTT; v_gene: TRBV19; abundance: NA; j_gene: TRBJ2-3; d_gene: NA
CDR3aa: CASTQDFGNQPQHF; CDR3nt: TGTGCCAGTACTCAGGATTTTGGCAATCAGCCCCAGCATTTT; v_gene: TRBV19; abundance: few; j_gene: TRBJ1-5; d_gene: NA
CDR3aa: CATLGGSRTYNEQFF; CDR3nt: TGTGCCACCCTAGGCGGGAGTAGGACCTACAATGAGCAGTTCTTC; v_gene: TRBV10-3; abundance: NA; j_gene: TRBJ2-1; d_gene: TRBD2
CDR3aa: CSAHGQGANTEAFF; CDR3nt: TGCAGCGCCCATGGACAGGGGGCGAACACTGAAGCTTTCTTT; v_gene: TRBV29-1; abundance: few; j_gene: TRBJ1-1; d_gene: TRBD1
CDR3aa: CASSQDGAGGQPQHF; CDR3nt: TGCGCCAGCAGCCAAGATGGGGCAGGGGGTCAGCCCCAGCATTTT; v_gene: TRBV4-1; abundance: NA; j_gene: TRBJ1-5; d_gene: TRBD1
CDR3aa: CASSHWTGGREKLFF; CDR3nt: TGTGCCAGCAGCCATTGGACAGGGGGCCGGGAAAAACTGTTTTTT; v_gene: TRBV14; abundance: NA; j_gene: TRBJ1-4; d_gene: TRBD1